This is a list of T cell receptor beta chains from one sample in a study of blood T cell repertoires in COVID-19. Sequencing used immunoSEQ multiplex PCR; TCRdb keeps in-frame clones, though not all of them. Seen here are under 400,000 clones, around nine tenths observed once, and the top ten hold around 0.92%. Sequenced: PBMCs or T cells enriched from blood (not recorded which). The receptor source for this set is a young woman who had been exposed to COVID-19. The CDR3 runs from the conserved cysteine through the conserved F or W. D genes are given only for firm matches. Size is stated for part of the rows, as once, few or many counts, or as a class when the clone is expanded.

TRBJ2-7 TRBD2 TRBV11-3 NA TGTGCCAGCAGCCCAAGCGGGGGGTTCCTGGGTGAGCAGTACTTC CASSPSGGFLGEQYF
TRBJ1-6 TRBD1 TRBV28 NA TGTGCCAGCACCCCCGACAGGGATAATTCACCCCTCCACTTT CASTPDRDNSPLHF
TRBJ2-1 TRBD1 TRBV6-4 NA TGTGCCAGCAGCGCGAAGAACAGGACAGGGGGCTCCTACAATGAGCAGTTCTTC CASSAKNRTGGSYNEQFF
TRBJ1-2 NA TRBV10-1 few TGCGCCAGCAGTGAGTCTCGGGACACTCCTAACTATGGCTACACCTTC CASSESRDTPNYGYTF
TRBJ2-1 NA TRBV18 NA TGTGCCAGCTCCCTTCTAGCTCCTTCCTACAATGAGCAGTTCTTC CASSLLAPSYNEQFF
TRBJ2-7 NA TRBV27 NA TGTGCCAGCAGTTTATTAGGTGACAACTCCTACGAGCAGTACTTC CASSLLGDNSYEQYF
TRBJ1-5 TRBD1 TRBV28 NA TGTGCCAGCAGTTCCGCACAGGGGGAAAGGGGCAATCAGCCCCAGCATTTT CASSSAQGERGNQPQHF
TRBJ2-2 NA TRBV11-2 NA TGTGCCAGCCCCAGGTCGCCAAGCGGCACCGGGGAGCTGTTTTTT CASPRSPSGTGELFF
TRBJ2-1 NA TRBV19 NA TGTGCCAGTAGTATTCGGAGGGCCGGGAATGAGCAGTTCTTC CASSIRRAGNEQFF
TRBJ1-1 NA TRBV29-1 NA TGCAGCGCTACCATACAGGGCATGAACACTGAAGCTTTCTTT CSATIQGMNTEAFF
TRBJ2-2 NA TRBV21-1 NA TGTGCCAGCAGCAAAGGACAGGGGGCGTCCGGGGAGCTGTTTTTT CASSKGQGASGELFF
TRBJ2-5 NA TRBV21-1 once TGTGCCAGCAGCAACAAAAACCGCACCGTAGAGCGGGAGGGGAGGGGGCAGACCCAGTACTTC CASSNKNRTVEREGRGQTQYF
TRBJ1-5 TRBD1 TRBV11-2 NA TGTGCCAGCAGCTCAGCTGGAGGGACAGGTCTTAATCAGCCCCAGCATTTT CASSSAGGTGLNQPQHF
TRBJ1-3 NA TRBV11-2 NA TGTGCCAGCAGCGCCGAGGGGAGGGCGGACACCATATATTTT CASSAEGRADTIYF
TRBJ1-4 NA TRBV6-5 once TGTGCCAGCAGCAACTTCATGGAGAATGAAAAACTGTTTTTT CASSNFMENEKLFF
TRBJ1-2 NA TRBV6-4 NA TGTGCCAGCAGTGCGACCTTGAAGGGGCCTGGCTACACCTTC CASSATLKGPGYTF
TRBJ2-7 TRBD1 TRBV28 NA TGTGCCAGCAGTTTGGGTCAGGGGGTCAACGAGCAGTACTTC CASSLGQGVNEQYF